This T cell receptor (beta chain) was identified in a study of T cells in Graves' hyperthyroidism and ophthalmopathy. As for the study in general: Peripheral blood was collected at initial diagnosis, before any treatment. Study-level points and caveats: Blood also held most thyroid clonotypes expanded beyond 0.001. Ophthalmopathy prediction by the model preceded onset by a median about 6 months.

Template material for amplifying TCR beta CDR3 regions consisted of RNA transcripts. HTBI primers were the set used in a first-round RT-PCR of the TCR CDR3. Each CDR3 protein gets one entry after TCRdb re-called the multiplex PCR reads with MiXCR. The sample has about 300,000 distinct CDR3 sequences; around 16% are singletons. Those with hyperthyroidism were 18 to 65 years old, newly diagnosed, and ill for under 2 months. This clonotype was counted ten times or more. The antigen remains undetermined. This clonotype was obtained from a man under 40 with Graves' hyperthyroidism. The material sequenced was blood.

The CDR3 DNA is TGTGCCACCAGTCCGGGGAGTGCGCTGCCCCAGCATTTT. Translating it yields CATSPGSALPQHF. V is TRBV24-1 and J is TRBJ1-5, with D hard to call. The germline V gene encodes CDR1 KGHDR and CDR2 SFDVKD. V was clipped by 6 bases and J by 9 bases, with 14 bases between them. The CDR3 is made up of 13 amino acids.